The 11 T cell receptor beta chains below come from one sample, sequenced in a study of blood T cells in healthy people across ages. Next came a second PCR, run for about 6 to 12 cycles, which used a sample-barcoded 5' primer along with a J-beta primer mix. From the 5' RACE reads, TCRdb called clonotypes with MiXCR, one entry per CDR3 protein. The sample lists hundreds of thousands of distinct CDR3 sequences, less than 40% seen once, with less than 20% in the top ten. Material for sequencing was blood. The receptor set was obtained from a woman aged 80 or over in good health.

The sample holds a few counts of this clonotype. A read error may be the cause here, since a much bigger clone is one base away. The chain combines TRBV7-6 with TRBJ2-7; no reliable D call. V shed 2 bases and J shed 5 bases, with 10 bases lying between them. From germline, CDR1 is SGHVS and CDR2 FNYEAQ. This CDR3 has 13 amino acids. CDR3 sequence reads: CASSLFTRDEQYF. For the CDR3, the DNA is TGTGCCAGCAGCTTATTTACGCGCGACGAGCAGTACTTC.

In regard to this clonotype: Germline and junction disagree at one end, which may indicate a read error. J is TRBJ2-3 and V is TRBV12-3 or TRBV12-4; D ambiguous. CDR3 size: 14 residues. The CDR3 DNA reads as TGTGCCAGCAGTCGGAGAGTGCCTCCAGATGCGCAGTATTTT. Its protein is CASSRRVPPDAQYF.

V usage is TRBV29-1 and J usage is TRBJ1-4; no clear D. The CDR3 covers 13 residues. The V and J ends lost 5 bases and 2 bases respectively, with 9 bases between them. Looked up from germline, CDR1 is SQVTM and CDR2 is ANQGSEA. The CDR3 is CSVSWPTNEKLFF. CDR3 bases: TGCAGCGTTTCATGGCCCACTAATGAAAAACTGTTTTTT. Complete variable domain (other parts from reference TRBV29-1 and TRBJ1-4): SAVISQKPSRDICQRGTSLTIQCQVDSQVTMMFWYRQQPGQSLTLIATANQGSEATYESGFVIDKFPISRPNLTFSTLTVSNMSPEDSSIYLCSVSWPTNEKLFFGSGTQLSVL.

The gene calls are TRBV7-8 and TRBJ2-5, with D uncertain. Near its end, the DNA agrees better with TRBJ2-7, so the J call may be wrong. The CDR3 sequence is 14 residues long. Germline V lookup: CDR1 SGHVS, CDR2 FQNEAQ. The CDR3 here is CASSLRRDMGEQYF. CDR3 in DNA: TGTGCCAGCAGCTTACGCCGTGATATGGGCGAGCAGTACTTC.

This clonotype was observed many times. V is TRBV5-6 and J is TRBJ2-3, with D maybe TRBD1 (5 bases). Germline loops: CDR1 SGHDT, CDR2 YYEEEE. V shed 2 bases and J shed 5 bases, with 15 bases lying between them. CDR3 size: 15 residues. CDR3 nucleotides: TGTGCCAGCAGCTTTTCCCAGGGAAGGATAGATACGCAGTATTTT. This translates into CASSFSQGRIDTQYF.

As regards this clonotype: A clone one base away is much larger, so this may be a read error. The J gene is TRBJ1-6, the V gene TRBV6-2 or TRBV6-3, with a weak D call TRBD1 (5 bases). This CDR3 region has 16 residues. CDR1 and CDR2 from the germline V gene are MNHEY and SVGEGT. CDR3 in amino acids: CASSYGGARGNPPLHF. Written as DNA, the CDR3 is TGTGCCAGCAGTTACGGTGGGGCGCGGGGTAATCCACCCCTCCACTTT.

This clonotype was detected ten times or more. The gene calls are TRBV27 and TRBJ2-7; TRBD2 matches 12 bases. J gave up 4 bases and V 4 bases, and 5 bases lay outside the gene matches. The CDR3 sequence is 15 residues long. Germline values: CDR1 MNHEY, CDR2 SMNVEV (reference sequence). This CDR3 is CASSSPSGGDYEQYF. The CDR3 bases are TGTGCCAGCAGTTCTCCTAGCGGGGGGGATTACGAGCAGTACTTC.

This clonotype has a single count. This chain links TRBV10-3 with TRBJ1-2, with 7 positions matching TRBD1. The CDR3 runs to 15 residues. From germline, CDR1 is ENHRY and CDR2 SYGVKD. V lost 4 bases to trimming and J lost 3 bases; unmatched junction nucleotides: 8. This chain's CDR3 is CAISAGTAFDYGYTF. CDR3 DNA: TGTGCCATCAGTGCCGGGACAGCCTTTGACTATGGCTACACCTTC.

Points on this clonotype: A single base separates this from a much larger clone, so it may be a read error. The rearrangement joins TRBV2 to TRBJ2-7; D unresolved. CDR3 size: 13 residues. Trimming took 2 bases from V and 4 from J, leaving 9 bases between them. The germline V gene encodes CDR1 SNHLY and CDR2 FYNNEI. CDR3 sequence (DNA): TGTGCCAGCAGTGAAAACTGGGCGTACGAGCAGTACTTC. Translating gives CASSENWAYEQYF.

This clonotype turned up a few times. The V call is TRBV18, the J call TRBJ1-1; 9 positions match TRBD1. The V gene end was trimmed by 6 bases and the J gene end by 4 bases; junction bases not matched to a gene: 9. Per the germline V gene, CDR1 is KGHSH and CDR2 is LQKENI. The CDR3 is 15 amino acids. Here the CDR3 reads CASSPTGGMVTEAFF. The CDR3 bases are TGTGCCAGCTCCCCGACAGGGGGAATGGTCACTGAAGCTTTCTTT.

The chain combines TRBV20-1 with TRBJ1-5, with D possibly TRBD1 on 6 matching bases. Per germline, CDR1 DFQATT and CDR2 SNEGSKA (reference sequence). The CDR3 spans 13 residues. Trimming removed 3 bases from V and 6 bases from J, with 12 bases in between. CDR3 sequence: CSASLAGAQPQHF. In nucleotides, the CDR3 is TGCAGTGCTAGTTTGGCAGGGGCTCAGCCCCAGCATTTT.